Listed below are T cell receptor beta chains from one sample, sequenced in a study of T cell changes during pregnancy in multiple sclerosis. The method was immunoSEQ multiplex PCR; TCRdb's version includes in-frame clones alone and lacks a portion of them. Here the sample spans about 60,000 clones, roughly nine tenths being singletons. This specimen was CD4+ T cells from peripheral blood mononuclear cells, taken in the first trimester of pregnancy. The receptors were sampled from a female donor with multiple sclerosis, enrolled in a pregnancy study. Both conserved end residues are part of each CDR3. D genes are given only for firm matches. A clone size is listed for some rows: how often the clone was seen (once, few, many), or a class if it is expanded.

once,TRBV9,.,TRBJ2-7,CASSVSEGDEQYF,TGTGCCAGCAGCGTATCCGAAGGGGACGAGCAGTACTTC
.,TRBV14,.,TRBJ2-2,CASSRELGTLKAGELFF,TGTGCCAGCAGCCGGGAACTCGGGACATTGAAGGCCGGGGAGCTGTTTTTT
.,TRBV9,TRBD2,TRBJ2-1,CASSVVAGGLGEQFF,TGTGCCAGCAGCGTAGTAGCGGGGGGGCTTGGTGAGCAGTTCTTC
few,TRBV6-6,TRBD2,TRBJ2-2,CASSYPGRVAGELFF,TGTGCCAGCAGTTACCCAGGGAGGGTAGCCGGGGAGCTGTTTTTT
.,TRBV10-2,.,TRBJ1-1,CASREAGNTEAFF,TGCGCCAGCAGGGAGGCCGGGAACACTGAAGCTTTCTTT
.,TRBV2,TRBD1,TRBJ1-2,CASSNEGDRDRYTF,TGTGCCAGCAGTAACGAAGGGGACAGGGATCGCTACACCTTC
few,TRBV10-1,.,TRBJ2-7,CASSESRKCRDEQYF,TGCGCCAGCAGTGAGTCAAGAAAGTGCCGCGACGAGCAGTACTTC
.,TRBV7-2,.,TRBJ2-4,CASSLEAGLAKNIQYF,TGTGCCAGCAGCTTAGAGGCGGGTTTAGCCAAAAACATTCAGTACTTC
.,TRBV5-1,TRBD1,TRBJ2-7,CASRSEATGWYPSSYEQYF,TGCGCCAGCAGAAGTGAGGCGACAGGGTGGTATCCCTCCTCCTACGAGCAGTACTTC
.,TRBV15,.,TRBJ1-6,CATSRVGRLDSPLHF,TGTGCCACCAGCAGAGTGGGCAGGTTAGATTCACCCCTCCACTTT
.,TRBV4-3,.,TRBJ2-5,CASSQEQRSAQYF,TGCGCCAGCAGCCAAGAGCAGCGTTCGGCGCAGTACTTC
.,TRBV7-3,.,TRBJ1-2,CASSLTGASVSGYTF,TGTGCCAGCAGCTTGACAGGAGCGAGCGTTTCTGGCTACACCTTC
.,TRBV5-4,TRBD2,TRBJ2-3,CASSVGLAGSWLQATQYF,TGTGCCAGCAGCGTGGGACTAGCGGGGAGTTGGCTTCAAGCTACGCAGTATTTT
few,TRBV7-3,.,TRBJ1-1,CASSRGGSRTEAFF,TGTGCCAGCAGCCGCGGGGGCTCAAGGACTGAAGCTTTCTTT
.,TRBV7-2,TRBD2,TRBJ2-3,CASSGTSGFTDTQYF,TGTGCCAGCAGCGGGACTAGCGGATTTACAGATACGCAGTATTTT
.,TRBV5-5,TRBD2,TRBJ2-7,CASSLGVLAGVEQYF,TGTGCCAGCAGCTTGGGGGTCCTAGCGGGGGTGGAGCAGTACTTC
.,TRBV6-1,TRBD1,TRBJ2-6,CASSAQGGSGANVLTF,TGTGCCAGCAGTGCACAGGGGGGCTCTGGGGCCAACGTCCTGACTTTC
.,TRBV27,.,TRBJ1-6,CASSLRGSVPSHF,TGTGCCAGCAGTTTACGGGGGTCGGTCCCTAGCCACTTT
.,TRBV6-5,.,TRBJ1-1,CASSYSSLGGIAGAFF,TGTGCCAGCAGTTACTCGAGTTTGGGGGGAATAGCGGGAGCTTTCTTT
.,TRBV27,.,TRBJ1-5,CASSLQAKNSNQPQHF,TGTGCCAGCAGTTTGCAGGCTAAAAATTCCAATCAGCCCCAGCATTTT
.,TRBV9,.,TRBJ1-5,CASSVGEGRGQPQHF,TGTGCCAGCAGCGTAGGGGAGGGAAGGGGTCAGCCCCAGCATTTT
.,TRBV7-2,.,TRBJ1-2,CASSLDLGSGYGYTF,TGTGCCAGCAGCTTAGATCTTGGCAGCGGGTATGGCTACACCTTC
.,TRBV6-5,TRBD1,TRBJ2-2,CASSLTGGTGELFF,TGTGCCAGCAGTCTGACAGGGGGCACCGGGGAGCTGTTTTTT
once,TRBV7-9,.,TRBJ2-3,CASSFGGLPTDTQYF,TGTGCCAGCAGCTTTGGAGGACTACCGACAGATACGCAGTATTTT
.,TRBV7-3,.,TRBJ1-3,CASSPGTKFGNTIYF,TGTGCCAGCTCTCCGGGGACTAAATTTGGAAACACCATATATTTT
.,TRBV27,.,TRBJ2-5,CASSSVRALPLQETQYF,TGTGCCAGCAGTTCCGTGCGGGCCCTTCCTCTCCAAGAGACCCAGTACTTC
.,TRBV19,TRBD2,TRBJ2-5,CASSFPQLAGGYQGTQYF,TGTGCCAGTAGTTTCCCCCAACTAGCGGGGGGCTACCAAGGGACCCAGTACTTC
.,TRBV15,.,TRBJ2-3,CATTTRGGPTDTQYF,TGTGCCACCACCACGAGGGGGGGGCCCACGGATACGCAGTATTTT
.,TRBV6-5,.,TRBJ1-2,CASSYSTHSYGYTF,TGTGCCAGCAGTTACTCAACCCACTCCTATGGCTACACCTTC
.,TRBV27,.,TRBJ2-5,CASKGTYLETQYF,TGTGCCAGCAAGGGGACTTACCTGGAGACCCAGTACTTC
.,TRBV7-3,.,TRBJ1-1,CASTETGRGTEAFF,TGTGCCAGCACAGAAACAGGGCGCGGCACTGAAGCTTTCTTT
.,TRBV9,TRBD2,TRBJ2-4,CASSVGTSGLLAKNIQYF,TGTGCCAGCAGCGTAGGTACTAGCGGTTTACTAGCCAAAAACATTCAGTACTTC
.,TRBV6-1,TRBD2,TRBJ2-2,CASSALAGGPGTGELFF,TGTGCCAGCAGTGCACTAGCGGGGGGGCCGGGGACCGGGGAGCTGTTTTTT
.,TRBV5-1,.,TRBJ2-7,CASSLTTGLEQYF,TGCGCCAGCAGCCTAACCACGGGTCTCGAGCAGTACTTC
.,TRBV6-1,TRBD1,TRBJ1-2,CASREPPGQGAFGYTF,TGTGCCAGCAGGGAACCTCCGGGACAGGGGGCGTTCGGCTACACCTTC
.,TRBV5-1,.,TRBJ2-3,CASSANPPSRTDTQYF,TGCGCCAGCAGCGCGAACCCCCCGAGCCGCACAGATACGCAGTATTTT
.,TRBV7-2,.,TRBJ1-2,CASRPTGFSGYTF,TGTGCCAGCAGACCCACAGGATTCTCTGGCTACACCTTC
medium-sized,TRBV14,.,TRBJ1-2,CASSPGRGARDGYTF,TGTGCCAGCAGCCCAGGGCGGGGGGCAAGGGATGGCTACACCTTC
.,TRBV12-5,TRBD1,TRBJ1-2,CASGLGGVGGYTF,TGTGCTAGTGGTTTAGGGGGCGTTGGTGGCTACACCTTC
.,TRBV7-9,.,TRBJ2-5,CASMVGEETQYF,TGTGCCTCTATGGTAGGGGAAGAGACCCAGTACTTC